What follows are 22 T cell receptor beta chains derived from one specimen sequenced in a study of blood T cell repertoires in COVID-19. Sequencing was performed with immunoSEQ multiplex PCR; in TCRdb, only in-frame clones are kept and a portion is missing. The sample contains 100,000 to 150,000 clones, approximately 90% of which appear only once. Input material: peripheral blood. These receptors all stem from a man in his fifties or sixties with acute or convalescent COVID-19.

The gene calls are TRBV15 and TRBJ2-3, with 7 positions matching TRBD1. The CDR3 is made up of 16 amino acids. The V gene end was trimmed by 0 bases and the J gene end by 5 bases; junction bases not matched to a gene: 8. Looked up from germline, CDR1 is LNHNV and CDR2 is YYDKDF (reference sequence). The CDR3 sequence is CATSRDSRGQGDTQYF. CDR3 DNA sequence: TGTGCCACCAGCAGAGATTCTAGGGGGCAGGGAGATACGCAGTATTTT.

The chain joins TRBV15 to TRBJ1-4; the D gene is possibly TRBD1 (5 bases). The CDR3 runs to 15 residues. The V and J ends lost 1 base and 3 bases respectively, with 9 bases between them. Germline CDR1 LNHNV, CDR2 YYDKDF (reference sequence). The CDR3 nucleotides read TGTGCCACCAGCAGAGTGTCAGGGCCTAATGAAAAACTGTTTTTT. Residues: CATSRVSGPNEKLFF.

V usage is TRBV3-1 (or the pseudogene TRBV3-2) and J usage is TRBJ2-2; 10 nucleotides line up with TRBD2. CDR3 length equals 16 residues. CDR1 is LGHDT and CDR2 is YNNKEL in the germline V gene (reference sequence). The V segment lost 1 base and the J segment 4 bases; nucleotides outside the gene matches: 3. This CDR3 is CASSQVAGGLTGELFF. In DNA, the CDR3 is TGTGCCAGCAGCCAAGTAGCGGGAGGACTCACCGGGGAGCTGTTTTTT.

V is TRBV19 and J is TRBJ1-5; TRBD1 matches at 9 bases. The germline gives CDR1 LNHDA, CDR2 SQIVND (reference sequence). There are 15 residues in the CDR3. The V segment lost 8 bases and the J segment 7 bases; nucleotides outside the gene matches: 12. The CDR3 nucleotides are TGTGCCAGTTCGTGGACAGGGGCCTTGGGGCAGCCCCAGCATTTT. This sequence encodes CASSWTGALGQPQHF.

The chain joins TRBV5-8 to TRBJ2-5, with TRBD1 matching over 9 bases. V lost 2 bases to trimming and J lost 0 bases; unmatched junction nucleotides: 5. The CDR3 has 16 amino acids. Germline CDR1 is SGHTS and CDR2 is YDEGEE. Here the CDR3 DNA reads TGTGCCAGCAGCTTCGGGACAGGGTCGTACCAAGAGACCCAGTACTTC. Amino acid sequence: CASSFGTGSYQETQYF.

CDR3 loop: CASSLAAGLSGNTIYF. CDR3 in DNA: TGTGCCAGCAGCTTAGCGGCAGGCCTATCTGGAAACACCATATATTTT. The chain couples TRBV11-2 to TRBJ1-3; D call uncertain. Trimming shortened V by 1 base and J by 1 base, and 11 bases separated the two germline ends. Germline CDR1 is SGHAT and CDR2 is FQNNGV. This CDR3 is 16 amino acids long. Full variable domain (rest looked up from reference TRBV11-2 and TRBJ1-3): EAGVAQSPRYKIIEKRQSVAFWCNPISGHATLYWYQQILGQGPKLLIQFQNNGVVDDSQLPKDRFSAERLKGVDSTLKIQPAKLEDSAVYLCASSLAAGLSGNTIYFGEGSWLTVV.

V and J are TRBV19 and TRBJ2-6; 8 positions agree with TRBD2. Germline V CDR1 and CDR2: LNHDA, SQIVND (reference sequence). J lost 0 bases, V lost 3 bases, and 10 bases had no gene match. The CDR3 spans 19 residues. CDR3 in DNA: TGTGCCAGTAGTATCGCCCTAGCGGGCTATAGCTCTGGGGCCAACGTCCTGACTTTC. This codes for CASSIALAGYSSGANVLTF.

This chain uses TRBV18 with TRBJ1-1; 8 bases are shared with TRBD1. V shed 2 bases, J shed 4 bases, and the junction held 6 bases outside the gene matches. Germline-derived CDR1 and CDR2 are KGHSH and LQKENI. This CDR3 is built from 15 residues. The CDR3 DNA follows: TGTGCCAGCTCACCATACCAGGACAGGGTCACTGAAGCTTTCTTT. It is translated as CASSPYQDRVTEAFF.

Here the CDR3 reads CASFLAGSGELFF. The CDR3 DNA is TGTGCCAGCTTTCTAGCGGGGTCCGGGGAGCTGTTTTTT. The gene calls are TRBV2 and TRBJ2-2, with TRBD2 identical over 9 bases. Germline CDR1 is SNHLY and CDR2 is FYNNEI. Trimming cost V 8 bases and J 6 bases; bases outside gene matches: 4. This CDR3 contains 13 residues.

The genes are TRBV27 and TRBJ2-7; TRBD1 is a possible D gene (5 bases). The V end lost 2 bases, the J end lost 1 base, and 12 bases lay between the germline ends. The CDR3 totals 15 residues. In germline, CDR1 is MNHEY, CDR2 SMNVEV (reference sequence). CDR3 coding DNA: TGTGCCAGCAGTTTAAGGCCCCAGGGATCCTACGAGCAGTACTTC. It codes for CASSLRPQGSYEQYF.

V and J are TRBV6-5 and TRBJ2-6; the D is unclear. V was pared by 10 bases and J by 4 bases, with 11 bases between. The CDR3 is 13 residues long. Germline CDR1 and CDR2: MNHEY and SVGAGI. As DNA, the CDR3 is TGTGCCACTACAGCCCCCGGGGCCAACGTCCTGACTTTC. Translation gives CATTAPGANVLTF.

This chain links TRBV2 with TRBJ1-5, with 12 bases matching TRBD1. The germline V gene has CDR1 SNHLY and CDR2 FYNNEI. J gave up 6 bases and V 4 bases, and 4 bases lay outside the gene matches. The CDR3 length is 15 residues. The CDR3 DNA sequence: TGTGCCAGCAGTGGGGGACAGGGGGCTGGTCAGCCCCAGCATTTT. Protein sequence: CASSGGQGAGQPQHF. Drawing the rest from reference TRBV2 and TRBJ1-5, the complete variable domain is EPEVTQTPSHQVTQMGQEVILRCVPISNHLYFYWYRQILGQKVEFLVSFYNNEISEKSEIFDDQFSVERPDGSNFTLKIRSTKLEDSAMYFCASSGGQGAGQPQHFGDGTRLSIL.

The chain couples TRBV5-8 to TRBJ2-1; D perhaps matches TRBD2 (6 bases). Trimming took 5 bases from V and 4 from J, leaving 19 bases between them. Germline loops: CDR1 SGHTS, CDR2 YDEGEE. CDR3 length: 16 amino acids. The CDR3 region has the DNA TGTGCCAGCAGATTTAAGAGGGAGGAGCGGTACAATGAGCAGTTCTTC. Residues: CASRFKREERYNEQFF. The variable domain in full, with the rest retrieved from reference TRBV5-8 and TRBJ2-1, is EAGVTQSPTHLIKTRGQQATLRCSPISGHTSVYWYQQALGLGLQFLLWYDEGEERNRGNFPPRFSGRQFPNYSSELNVNALELEDSALYLCASRFKREERYNEQFFGPGTRLTVL.

CDR3 protein: CASSQDYGLAGFRTDTQYF. In nucleotides, the CDR3 is TGCGCCAGCAGCCAAGACTACGGACTAGCGGGATTTCGAACAGATACGCAGTATTTT. This chain connects TRBV4-3 to TRBJ2-3; 12 nucleotides agree with TRBD2. V trimming: 0 bases; J trimming: 3 bases; junction bases outside the gene matches: 10. Germline loops: CDR1 LGHNA, CDR2 YSLEER. The CDR3 is 19 amino acids.

The chain joins TRBV7-9 to TRBJ2-7, with 11 bases aligning to TRBD1. Germline V gene data show CDR1 as SEHNR and CDR2 as FQNEAQ (reference sequence). V shed 3 bases, J shed 6 bases, and the junction held 4 bases outside the gene matches. The CDR3 is 14 residues long. As DNA, the CDR3 is TGTGCCAGCAGCTTTGGACAGGGGGCGTTCGAGCAGTACTTC. This encodes CASSFGQGAFEQYF.

V gene TRBV4-2 combines with J gene TRBJ1-1; D is possibly TRBD1 (5 bases). CDR1 is LGHNA and CDR2 is YNFKEQ in the germline V gene. The CDR3 covers 15 residues. Trimming removed 0 bases at V and 0 bases at J, with 8 bases between. CDR3 residues: CASSQEQQVNTEAFF. CDR3 nucleotides: TGTGCCAGCAGCCAAGAGCAACAGGTGAACACTGAAGCTTTCTTT.

The chain recombines TRBV6-5 with TRBJ1-2; D is ambiguous. The length of the CDR3 is 12 residues. The V end lost 8 bases, the J end lost 0 bases, and 7 bases lay between the germline ends. From germline, CDR1 is MNHEY and CDR2 SVGAGI. This CDR3 reads CASPAANYGYTF. In DNA, the CDR3 is TGTGCCAGCCCTGCAGCTAACTATGGCTACACCTTC.

This chain uses TRBV19 with TRBJ1-1; D gene uncertain. The CDR3 is 16 residues long. Germline CDR1 reads LNHDA; CDR2 reads SQIVND (reference sequence). Trimming stripped 2 bases from V and 0 bases from J, with 13 bases between. This chain's CDR3 is CASSIRGGRMNTEAFF. CDR3 sequence (DNA): TGTGCCAGTAGTATACGGGGTGGGCGCATGAACACTGAAGCTTTCTTT.

Only one count was recorded for this clone. The junction shows a germline mismatch at one end, possibly a read error. The chain joins TRBV12-3 or TRBV12-4 to TRBJ1-6; D is unresolved. The CDR3 consists of 9 residues. The CDR3 here is CASTYGKEF. CDR3 DNA: TGTGCCAGCACCTACGGAAAGGAGTTT.

This chain links TRBV9 with TRBJ2-3, with 10 bases aligning to TRBD2. The CDR3 has 16 amino acids. The germline V gene has CDR1 SGDLS and CDR2 YYNGEE. V lost 4 bases and J lost 2; bases outside the gene matches: 7. The CDR3 sequence is CASSQQAGGPTDTQYF. The CDR3 DNA is TGTGCCAGCAGCCAGCAAGCGGGAGGGCCCACAGATACGCAGTATTTT.

V usage is TRBV19 and J usage is TRBJ2-3, with 7 bases aligning to TRBD2. There are 15 residues in the CDR3. The V gene end was trimmed by 4 bases and the J gene end by 3 bases; junction bases not matched to a gene: 7. Germline lookup yields CDR1 LNHDA and CDR2 SQIVND (reference sequence). CDR3 bases: TGTGCCAGTAGTAAAGGGGCGGGACTAACAGATACGCAGTATTTT. It yields the protein CASSKGAGLTDTQYF.

This clone turned up a few times. The chain joins TRBV19 to TRBJ2-7, with TRBD2 identical over 10 bases. After removal of 9 bases from V and 6 bases from J, the junction contained 8 bases not matched to a gene. CDR1 is LNHDA, CDR2 SQIVND, per germline (reference sequence). The CDR3 consists of 13 residues. In DNA form, the CDR3 reads TGTGCCAGCGCTAGCGGGAGAATTGGCGAGCAGTACTTC. Translating gives CASASGRIGEQYF. Complete variable domain (other parts from reference TRBV19 and TRBJ2-7): DGGITQSPKYLFRKEGQNVTLSCEQNLNHDAMYWYRQDPGQGLRLIYYSQIVNDFQKGDIAEGYSVSREKKESFPLTVTSAQKNPTAFYLCASASGRIGEQYFGPGTRLTVT.